Reported below is one T cell receptor (beta chain). Its binding antigen is unknown. Library prep was done by the immunoSEQ multiplex PCR assay. A mixture of 60 forward primers for TCR Vbeta segments and 13 reverse primers for TCR Jbeta segments was used in the multiplex PCR. The CDR3 region of rearranged TCR beta genes was amplified from genomic DNA with a multiplex PCR assay. The amplified TCR beta libraries were sequenced on the Illumina HiSeq System as 87-base-pair reads. Processing in the source paper ran as follows. In a later analysis, about 80 million unique TCR beta chains were counted across the roughly 700 repertoires, and some 10 million of these chains were shared by at least two donors. A nearest-neighbor algorithm error-corrected the raw reads and collapsed the reads into unique sequences, merging closely related sequences to remove PCR and sequencing errors. Alignment of CDR3 sequences to IMGT reference sequences was used to assign V, D and J gene segments. For a sequence to be retained, a match of at least six nucleotides to both a V gene segment and a J gene segment was required. Rearrangements were classified as productive when the CDR3 lacked stop codons and remained in frame with V and J, and all other rearrangements were classified as non-productive. Following IMGT convention, CDR3 was defined as the stretch from the second conserved V-encoded cysteine up to the conserved J-encoded phenylalanine. The earlier analysis of about 560 of the donors excluded any sequence lacking an unambiguous match to a single V gene segment. In an earlier analysis of 587 of the donors, V segments were called functional above 56.7% productive rearrangements and were called segregating when the between-donor standard deviation exceeded 5%. A statistical classification framework was built to diagnose cytomegalovirus status from the catalog of TCR beta chain sequences. A later analysis assigned V and J genes by comparing TCR nucleotide sequences with IMGT/GENE-DB human TR gene sequences. In a later analysis, CDR3 sequences and most-parsimonious VDJ recombination scenarios were assigned using the TCRdist pipeline. In a later analysis, every TCR beta chain was defined by the combination of its CDR3 amino acid sequence and its V-gene family, and reads without a unique V-gene family were dropped. To address suspected cross-contamination and a sequencing artifact, a later analysis removed a few hundred highly shared, low-generation-probability nucleotide sequences. In a later analysis, a clonal expansion index was calculated for each public chain from normalized within-repertoire ranks of inferred template counts. A later analysis computed generation probabilities with a VDJ recombination model fitted to out-of-frame rearrangements, and checked the results against IGoR. Hypergeometric tests were used in a later analysis to score TCR-TCR, TCR-HLA and TCR-CMV co-occurrence, with a repertoire-size bias correction applied to the TCR pairs. A later analysis estimated false discovery rates by permuting HLA or CMV assignments 20 times. In a later analysis, co-occurring TCRs were grouped with DBSCAN, and TCRdist sequence similarity was added when clustering was performed within HLA-allele-positive subsets. Co-occurrence clustering excluded repertoires with fewer than 30,000 or more than 120,000 public chains, plus five with anomalous nucleotide sharing. TCRdb limited this immuneACCESS table to in-frame rearrangements with V and J called. A share of clones is missing; checked studies link under half to unresolved V genes, and the rest is unexplained. The DNA gave D and trimming, while V, J and clone size come from that table. The sample's table covers some 110,000 clones. The ten biggest clones cover 6.8% of the sample.

V loses 0 bases, J loses 3 bases, and the germline ends lie 18 bases apart. The CDR1 and CDR2 encoded by the germline V gene are SGDLS and YYNGEE. Spanning cysteine to phenylalanine, the CDR3 consists of 17 amino acids. Just the 51-base CDR3 DNA is kept, in frame starting at base 1. This entry comes from a study of cytomegalovirus exposure and HLA in healthy donors (dated by TCRdb to the late 2010s). In the study overall: An earlier analysis of approximately 640 of the donors reported about 250 Gb of sequence data and roughly 100 million unique TCR beta sequences from about 179 million T cells. Approximately 310 gigabases of sequencing data and approximately 80 million unique TCR sequences were included in an early release covering over 600 HLA-typed donors. Of the 300 to 500 genotyped donors, approximately 81% were placed in the genetic ancestry cluster associated with self-reported Caucasian donors. The study was designed to test whether signatures of past pathogen exposure could be identified by cataloging public T cell receptors. Using immunosequencing, the study profiled T cell repertoires from about 610 subjects and related those repertoires to cytomegalovirus serostatus. A separate validation cohort of roughly 120 different subjects was used in addition to the roughly 640-subject first cohort. The study combined high-throughput TCR immunosequencing, statistical association of individual TCRs with disease status, and machine learning to predict cytomegalovirus infection status. In a later analysis, previously published TCR beta repertoires from about 670 donors were re-analyzed and high-resolution HLA genotyping was added so that TCR occurrence patterns could be studied. Rather than using new phenotypic data, the later analysis identified candidate immune exposures from TCR beta sequences and from how often those sequences occurred across donors. An earlier analysis of some 500 of the donors applied high-throughput TCR beta sequencing to assess whether each TCR beta V gene segment acted as functional or pseudogenic. Alongside the repertoire data, information on donor age, sex, ethnicity and CMV serostatus was compiled. A later genetic analysis used genome-wide SNP genotypes for about 60% of the roughly 670 donors, treating that subset as a discovery cohort. All discovery cohort repertoires had been generated using a single sequencing platform. Class I and class II HLA loci were covered by the typing at four-digit resolution. The number of typed donors differed by locus: about 629-640 for A, B, C, DRB1 and DQB1; 500 to 550 for DQA1; 606 for DPA1; and some 430 for DPB1. Roughly 5 DR-DQ haplotypes were treated as single units for association and clustering because of strong linkage in the cohort. Across approximately 400 genotyped donors of the cohort, an average of roughly 200,000 unique TCR beta nucleotide sequences per donor were sequenced, and roughly 18% of those sequences were non-productive. Study-level results and caveats: A total of about 150 TCR beta chains were listed by the study as associated with cytomegalovirus. In vitro tests confirmed that three of the cytomegalovirus-associated TCR beta chains recognize cytomegalovirus antigens. Specific HLA alleles were associated with 15,000 to 20,000 TCR beta sequences at a false discovery rate of 0.05 in a later analysis. When HLA alleles, especially DR and DQ, strongly co-occurred, TCR associations were difficult to assign to individual alleles. Across donors, most TCR sequences were observed very rarely, whereas some public TCRs were present in many individuals. According to a later analysis, most CMV-associated TCR beta chains appeared to be HLA-restricted, and the HLA associations seemed to be driven largely by CMV exposure. In both the original and validation cohorts, the classifier was reported to diagnose cytomegalovirus status with high specificity and sensitivity. Several of the top co-occurrence clusters appeared to be linked to parvovirus B19, influenza, CMV and Epstein-Barr virus, according to a later analysis. The cohort was sequenced for TCR beta chains only, and without alpha or paired-chain data the features that could be detected were limited. Because some donors lacked HLA typing at each locus, the association tests relied only on the typed subset. A further reported finding was that TCR beta sequences accurately predicted the HLA-A and HLA-B alleles for most subjects in the first cohort. Compared with equally common non-associated chains, HLA-associated TCR beta chains in a later analysis were more clonally expanded and had lower generation probabilities. In a later genetic analysis, a missense DCLRE1C variant was associated with V-gene and J-gene trimming of TCR beta chains, and the association was replicated in an independent cohort. Sequencing depth was assumed to be roughly uniform across donors in the presence/absence analyses, though that assumption may not hold. It was suggested by the authors that the approach could potentially be generalized to other disease states and immunological phenotypes. Linkage disequilibrium might explain the correlated functional status among segregating V segments, but an unknown experimental factor could not be excluded. In an earlier analysis of under 600 of the donors, most TCR beta V segments were observed in productive rearrangements about 90% or about 30% of the time, broadly matching IMGT annotations. Some IMGT-functional V segments, including TRBV6-2 and TRBV6-3, could not be told apart with the 87-base-pair reads, so those segments were excluded. A cluster of highly shared sequence variants was judged likely to be a technical artifact of the sequencing pipeline. Fewer than 20 rarely observed V segments, including chromosome 9 orphons, were excluded from the earlier analysis of almost 600 of the donors because counts were too low. According to a later genetic analysis, donors in an Asian-associated ancestry cluster had fewer N-insertions in productive TCRs than the approximately 630-donor mean. In a later analysis, TCR association rates were found to vary across HLA loci, with the most associated TCRs seen for DRB1 alleles and the fewest for HLA-C alleles. Immune exposure information for the cohort was limited to CMV serostatus.

The cohort comprised 550 to 700 healthy bone marrow donors. At the time of sampling, all cohort members were nominally healthy, though unrecorded immune exposures were likely present. The donor tested CMV seropositive and was one of the 289 seropositive cohort members. Each donor provided a peripheral blood sample, and peripheral blood mononuclear cells were used for TCR beta sequencing. Genomic DNA was extracted from the blood cell samples with the Qiagen DNeasy Blood Extraction Kit. The TCR comes from a man aged 40-55 years in good health and CMV-seropositive. Specimen: PBMCs. The rearranged chain carries TRBV9 and TRBJ1-1, with the D gene not confidently named. The CDR3 corresponds to CASSVDPLPSGDTEAFF. The DNA sequence is TGTGCCAGCAGCGTAGATCCCCTCCCCAGCGGGGACACTGAAGCTTTCTTT.